This T cell receptor beta chain emerged from a study of blood T cells in healthy people across ages. The study's findings and limits: The fall in TCR beta diversity per million T cells was roughly linear with age.

J gave up 0 bases and V 3 bases, and 5 bases lay outside the gene matches. The germline V gene has CDR1 KGHSY and CDR2 FQNENV. This CDR3 contains 16 residues. In the case of this clonotype: Its antigen is still unknown.

The use of a sample-barcoded 5' primer and a J-beta primer mix characterized a second PCR of roughly 6 to 11 cycles. Each CDR3 protein is one row after TCRdb ran MiXCR on the 5' RACE reads. Of hundreds of thousands of distinct CDR3 sequences listed, 50% to 65% are singletons. The material sequenced was blood. The chain carries TRBV16 and TRBJ2-1; 7 bases match TRBD2. The TCR originated in a man aged 80 or over in good health. The CDR3 DNA is TGTGCCAGCAGCCAGGGACGACTAGCCTCCTACAATGAGCAGTTCTTC. It translates to CASSQGRLASYNEQFF.